This is a list of T cell receptor beta chains from one sample in a study of identical twins. TCRdb reprocessed the 5' RACE reads via MiXCR and lists one record per CDR3 protein. The sample comprises hundreds of thousands of distinct CDR3 sequences, around a sixth of which are singletons, and 10% to 15% rests with the top ten. This same sample was also part of a study on T cells expressing NK-cell markers.

Material for sequencing was PBMCs. The receptor set was obtained from a woman aged 18 to 35 in good health. Each CDR3 is given with its conserved first and last residue. Clone size is not always given. Where it is, it says once, few, many or a class for expanded clones.

>NA|TRBJ1-3|TRBV20-1
CSAYGGRTSSGNTIYF
>NA|TRBJ2-3|TRBV9
CASSVDQQGAHTDTQYF
>NA|TRBJ2-1|TRBV5-1
CASSTTPGANEQFF
>few|TRBJ1-6|TRBV10-3
CAISEGSPLHF
>NA|TRBJ2-5|TRBV30
CAWTGTSGRRGETQYF
>few|TRBJ2-3|TRBV7-9
CASSLDGPPDTQYF
>few|TRBJ1-2|TRBV10-3
CAISEFRQGSSYGYTF
>NA|TRBJ1-3|TRBV29-1
CSGTPGGNTIYF
>NA|TRBJ1-4|TRBV12-3/TRBV12-4
CASSLRGRWEKLFF
>few|TRBJ2-1|TRBV4-3
CASSQDHGSVGSREQFF
>few|TRBJ2-2|TRBV4-3
CASRPGYAGELFF
>few|TRBJ1-1|TRBV5-1
CASSPGLGLFEAFF
>NA|TRBJ1-4|TRBV29-1
CSVRQGANEKLFF
>NA|TRBJ2-2|TRBV6-1
CASSERLAVNTGELFF
>many|TRBJ1-2|TRBV7-8
CASSLTGLPNYGYTF
>NA|TRBJ2-7|TRBV4-2
CASSQDGRGRLPYEGSYEQYF
>NA|TRBJ2-7|TRBV29-1
CSVEAAGVIREQYF
>few|TRBJ2-1|TRBV11-2
CASSLDVATQFF
>few|TRBJ1-6|TRBV7-9
CASSLDTTGSPLHF
>NA|TRBJ2-7|TRBV4-1
CASSQDLGGQYF